Reported below is one T cell receptor beta chain. Primers included in the PCR were 60 Vbeta and 13 Jbeta primers. Authors' processing steps: About 11 million of 80 million or so unique TCR beta chains were shared, per a later count. Sequencing used immunoSEQ multiplex PCR; TCRdb keeps in-frame clones, though not all of them. Clone size and the V and J calls come from that table; the DNA yielded D and trimming. The top ten hold 3.5% to 4.5% of the sample, which has over 150,000 clones, more than 60% seen once. The record originates from a study of cytomegalovirus exposure and HLA in healthy donors. Study information: Caucasian-associated ancestry cluster membership applied to about 80% of over 350 genotyped donors.

Sequencing input: PBMCs. The receptor's source is a woman in her fifties or sixties in good health and CMV-seropositive.

For the CDR3, the DNA is TGTGCCAGCAGCCAACCATTCCGGACTAGCGGGACCCACAATGAGCAGTTCTTC. This encodes CASSQPFRTSGTHNEQFF. The V gene is TRBV4-2, the J gene TRBJ2-1, with 12 bases that match TRBD2. The CDR3 length is 18 residues. Germline V gene data show CDR1 as LGHNA and CDR2 as YNFKEQ. After removal of 2 bases from V and 5 bases from J, the junction contained 10 bases not matched to a gene.